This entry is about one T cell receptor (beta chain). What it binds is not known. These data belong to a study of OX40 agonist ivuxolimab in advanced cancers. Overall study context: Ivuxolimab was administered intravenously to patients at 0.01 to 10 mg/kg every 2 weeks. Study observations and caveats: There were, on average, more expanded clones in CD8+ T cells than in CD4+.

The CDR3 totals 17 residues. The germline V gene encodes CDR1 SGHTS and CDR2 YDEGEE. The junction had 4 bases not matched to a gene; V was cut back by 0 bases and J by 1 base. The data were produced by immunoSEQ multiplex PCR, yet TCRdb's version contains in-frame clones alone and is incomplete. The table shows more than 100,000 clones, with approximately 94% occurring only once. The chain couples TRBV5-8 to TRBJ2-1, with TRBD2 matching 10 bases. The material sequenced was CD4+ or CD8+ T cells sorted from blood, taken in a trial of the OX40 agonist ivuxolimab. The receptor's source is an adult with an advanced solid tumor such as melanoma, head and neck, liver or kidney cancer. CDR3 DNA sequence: TGTGCCAGCAGCTTGGGACTAGCGGGTCCTTCCTACAATGAGCAGTTCTTC. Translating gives CASSLGLAGPSYNEQFF.